A selection of T cell receptor beta chains follows, all from one sample in a study of glioma-infiltrating T cells after dendritic cell vaccination. Sequencing was performed with immunoSEQ multiplex PCR; in TCRdb, only in-frame clones are kept and a portion is missing. The sample holds fewer than 85,000 clones, approximately 80% seen once. Source: blood, taken before dendritic cell vaccination. These TCRs come from a human donor with glioblastoma. Both conserved end residues are part of each CDR3. The order of the fields is V gene, J gene, CDR3 length, CDR3 protein.

v_call: TRBV7-9; j_call: TRBJ1-5; cdr3_length: 14; cdr3_aa: CASSLGTGIQPQHF
v_call: TRBV14; j_call: TRBJ2-2; cdr3_length: 14; cdr3_aa: CASSQEGVTGELFF
v_call: TRBV28; j_call: TRBJ1-5; cdr3_length: 15; cdr3_aa: CASTRPGQNNQPQHF
v_call: TRBV19; j_call: TRBJ1-2; cdr3_length: 13; cdr3_aa: CASSNDRGLGYTF
v_call: TRBV7-3; j_call: TRBJ2-2; cdr3_length: 12; cdr3_aa: CASRRDTGELFF
v_call: TRBV5-1; j_call: TRBJ2-2; cdr3_length: 14; cdr3_aa: CASRTAGRSGELFF
v_call: TRBV5-6; j_call: TRBJ1-2; cdr3_length: 13; cdr3_aa: CASSLLSPYGYTF
v_call: TRBV7-9; j_call: TRBJ2-3; cdr3_length: 16; cdr3_aa: CASSLLAGGPTDTQYF
v_call: TRBV6-5; j_call: TRBJ2-5; cdr3_length: 15; cdr3_aa: CASSLKMTGKETQYF
v_call: TRBV5-1; j_call: TRBJ2-5; cdr3_length: 16; cdr3_aa: CASSSRLAGGPETQYF
v_call: TRBV6-1; j_call: TRBJ2-5; cdr3_length: 13; cdr3_aa: CASRPTGRETQYF
v_call: TRBV19; j_call: TRBJ1-6; cdr3_length: 15; cdr3_aa: CASSTGDRGNSPLHF
v_call: TRBV7-2; j_call: TRBJ2-1; cdr3_length: 15; cdr3_aa: CASSLQLLPGSEQFF
v_call: TRBV18; j_call: TRBJ2-4; cdr3_length: 16; cdr3_aa: CASSPRDRETKNIQYF
v_call: TRBV9; j_call: TRBJ2-6; cdr3_length: 15; cdr3_aa: CASSVTGPGANVLTF
v_call: TRBV5-4; j_call: TRBJ1-2; cdr3_length: 16; cdr3_aa: CASSPWRVQTNYGYTF
v_call: TRBV2; j_call: TRBJ2-2; cdr3_length: 18; cdr3_aa: CASSERVGLTRNTGELFF
v_call: TRBV6-6; j_call: TRBJ2-2; cdr3_length: 15; cdr3_aa: CASSYGDREGGELFF
v_call: TRBV5-1; j_call: TRBJ2-1; cdr3_length: 15; cdr3_aa: CASSHGTSRHNEQFF
v_call: TRBV6-4; j_call: TRBJ2-3; cdr3_length: 15; cdr3_aa: CASSGLAGSTDTQYF
v_call: TRBV4-1; j_call: TRBJ2-1; cdr3_length: 15; cdr3_aa: CASSQTSGSFNEQFF
v_call: TRBV2; j_call: TRBJ2-5; cdr3_length: 12; cdr3_aa: CASTPYERTQYF
v_call: TRBV7-2; j_call: TRBJ2-2; cdr3_length: 14; cdr3_aa: CASSLVRGTGELFF
v_call: TRBV5-1; j_call: TRBJ2-7; cdr3_length: 16; cdr3_aa: CASSLGAGTHSYEQYF
v_call: TRBV4-2; j_call: TRBJ2-2; cdr3_length: 18; cdr3_aa: CASSQAGLAQGPAGELFF
v_call: TRBV5-1; j_call: TRBJ2-1; cdr3_length: 12; cdr3_aa: CASGAGDNEQFF
v_call: TRBV7-3; j_call: TRBJ1-3; cdr3_length: 15; cdr3_aa: CASSLTGLSGNTIYF
v_call: TRBV12-5; j_call: TRBJ2-3; cdr3_length: 17; cdr3_aa: CASATPKRLLSTDTQYF
v_call: TRBV27; j_call: TRBJ2-3; cdr3_length: 14; cdr3_aa: CASSSQFSTDTQYF
v_call: TRBV6-5; j_call: TRBJ1-2; cdr3_length: 11; cdr3_aa: CASSFRGGYTF
v_call: TRBV19; j_call: TRBJ1-5; cdr3_length: 16; cdr3_aa: CASRGTGTYSNQPQHF
v_call: TRBV5-1; j_call: TRBJ1-1; cdr3_length: 15; cdr3_aa: CASSFTIQEGTEAFF
v_call: TRBV5-1; j_call: TRBJ1-5; cdr3_length: 14; cdr3_aa: CASSREGGNQPQHF
v_call: TRBV19; j_call: TRBJ1-1; cdr3_length: 13; cdr3_aa: CASSISMNTEAFF
v_call: TRBV5-1; j_call: TRBJ2-7; cdr3_length: 15; cdr3_aa: CASSLGAGGAYEQYF
v_call: TRBV7-2; j_call: TRBJ2-1; cdr3_length: 15; cdr3_aa: CASSPTSGTYNEQFF
v_call: TRBV2; j_call: TRBJ1-4; cdr3_length: 14; cdr3_aa: CASSYRGRGEKLFF
v_call: TRBV2; j_call: TRBJ2-2; cdr3_length: 16; cdr3_aa: CASSVIGTSNTGELFF
v_call: TRBV6-1; j_call: TRBJ2-1; cdr3_length: 15; cdr3_aa: CANSPGQGRVDEQFF
v_call: TRBV4-1; j_call: TRBJ2-1; cdr3_length: 18; cdr3_aa: CASSQVSLAPGGDNEQFF
v_call: TRBV6-1; j_call: TRBJ1-5; cdr3_length: 14; cdr3_aa: CASSESQGNQPQHF
v_call: TRBV19; j_call: TRBJ2-1; cdr3_length: 14; cdr3_aa: CARAGLDENNEQFF
v_call: TRBV19; j_call: TRBJ2-6; cdr3_length: 15; cdr3_aa: CASSLNYAGANVLTF
v_call: TRBV19; j_call: TRBJ2-3; cdr3_length: 19; cdr3_aa: CATLGGEREGISSTDTQYF
v_call: TRBV5-1; j_call: TRBJ2-1; cdr3_length: 15; cdr3_aa: CASSFSGTTYNEQFF
v_call: TRBV6-1; j_call: TRBJ1-5; cdr3_length: 15; cdr3_aa: CASSAGQIVDQPQHF
v_call: TRBV18; j_call: TRBJ1-4; cdr3_length: 15; cdr3_aa: CASSRQGAFNEKLFF
v_call: TRBV15; j_call: TRBJ2-4; cdr3_length: 16; cdr3_aa: CATSRGVGQEKNIQYF
v_call: TRBV5-1; j_call: TRBJ1-1; cdr3_length: 15; cdr3_aa: CASSSQGAGDTEAFF
v_call: TRBV6-4; j_call: TRBJ2-1; cdr3_length: 18; cdr3_aa: CASSEVPGTGGYWNEQFF